This T cell receptor beta chain derives from a study of vaccination and CD4 T cells after COVID-19. The V gene's germline CDR1 is SEHNR and CDR2 FQNEAQ (reference sequence). V lost 5 bases and J lost 6, with 14 bases in between. The CDR3 is 14 amino acids. Cultured CD4+ T-cell DNA underwent Oncomine TCR Beta short-read sequencing. TCRdb ran MiXCR on the PCR reads and lists one entry per CDR3 protein. This table has approximately 9,400 distinct CDR3 sequences, under 30% appearing once. Documented treatment: approximately 9-day PBMC culture with coronavirus spike peptide pools or control peptides (ViraFEST assay). Wells contained around 2 million PBMCs each, and these were cultured with roughly 9.9 IU/ml IL-2 and around 10 ug/ml peptide pools. After about ten days of culture, CD4+ T cells were negatively selected. Concerning this clonotype: Its specificity is not known.

The source was CD4+ T cells from blood, cultured in vitro, collected after SARS-CoV-2 vaccination. The chain combines TRBV7-9 with TRBJ2-1; D remains ambiguous. This sequence was found in a human donor who had recovered from COVID-19. The DNA for the CDR3 is TGTGCCAGCAGCCCCGAAGACGGCAGCAATGAGCAGTTCTTC. Its translation: CASSPEDGSNEQFF.